This T cell receptor (beta chain) is from a study of T cell repertoires in cytomegalovirus infection. Across the whole study: Selected CMV epitopes included recently identified HLA-C-restricted ones as well as well-studied HLA-B-restricted ones. Public TCR beta signature analysis indicated the presence of both CMV infection and matching HLA type. General study points: The ex vivo response showed dominance by HLA-C-restricted CMV-specific TCR beta clonotypes. Public TCR beta family frequency separated CMV-and-HLA carriers, including in an independent cohort.

TCRdb independently ran MiXCR on the reads; one entry per CDR3 protein. Here the sample spans hundreds of thousands of distinct CDR3 sequences, 30% to 40% being singletons. This clonotype has just a few counts. The antigen is undetermined. Germline CDR1 reads MNHNS; CDR2 reads SASEGT. Trimming took 7 bases from V and 7 from J, leaving 13 bases between them. This CDR3 spans 12 amino acids. The clonotype was recovered from a human donor in good health (CMV status not recorded). Some clones in this sample may be carry-over from other donors' samples. The V and J genes are TRBV6-1 and TRBJ1-1; maybe TRBD1 (5 bases). The material sequenced was cultured CD8+ T cells from PBMCs, taken from culture after CMV antigen stimulation. CDR3 protein: CASTGGLGEAFF. In DNA form, the CDR3 reads TGTGCCAGCACGGGGGGTTTGGGTGAAGCTTTCTTT.